A selection of T cell receptor beta chains follows, all from one sample in a study of vaccination effects on CD4 cells after COVID-19. Some clones are missing from TCRdb's copy, which holds only in-frame ones; the method was immunoSEQ multiplex PCR. Among about 37,000 clones listed, around 67% were seen once. Which antigens these TCRs recognize remains unknown. The sample here was CD4+ T cells from PBMCs cultured with a peptide pool, taken before COVID-19 vaccination. The origin of the receptors is a human donor who had a prior SARS-CoV-2 infection. Both conserved end residues are part of each CDR3. A D gene is named only where the DNA matches it firmly. Clone size is given for some rows only: seen once, a few or many times, or a class if the clone is expanded.

abundance	v_gene	d_gene	j_gene	CDR3nt	CDR3aa
NA	TRBV6-2/TRBV6-3	NA	TRBJ2-1	TGTGCCAGCAGCTCCTCCCTTTTGGGATCCTACAATGAGCAGTTCTTC	CASSSSLLGSYNEQFF
NA	TRBV7-6	NA	TRBJ1-2	TGTGCCAGGCGTGGACCGGGACGGATCTTCTATGGCTACACCTTC	CARRGPGRIFYGYTF
NA	TRBV9	TRBD1	TRBJ1-3	TGTGCCAGCAGCACATGGACAGGGGGCGCCTTTGGAAACACCATATATTTT	CASSTWTGGAFGNTIYF
NA	TRBV5-1	NA	TRBJ1-1	TGCGCCAGCAGCCCCTATACCATGAACACTGAAGCTTTCTTT	CASSPYTMNTEAFF
NA	TRBV7-3	NA	TRBJ2-3	TGTGCCAGCAGCCCAGAACCGGGGATAACGCAGTATTTT	CASSPEPGITQYF
few	TRBV2	NA	TRBJ2-3	TGTGCCAGCAGTGGGGGCAGGCCGACCACAGATACGCAGTATTTT	CASSGGRPTTDTQYF
NA	TRBV19	NA	TRBJ2-6	TGTGCCAGTAGAGACAGTTCTGGGGCCAACGTCCTGACTTTC	CASRDSSGANVLTF
NA	TRBV5-4	NA	TRBJ1-2	TGTGCCAGCAGCCTAAGACAGACCCACTATTATGGCTACACCTTC	CASSLRQTHYYGYTF
NA	TRBV7-3	NA	TRBJ2-1	TGTGCCAGCAGCTTTCGAGGGGGCGGGGGTGAGCAGTTCTTC	CASSFRGGGGEQFF
NA	TRBV2	NA	TRBJ1-2	TGTGCCAGCAGTGTTTACCAGGAGAAACGTGATTTC	CASSVYQEKRDF
few	TRBV5-5	NA	TRBJ2-1	TGTGCCAGCAGCTTGGATAGGGGCTCCTACAATGAGCAGTTCTTC	CASSLDRGSYNEQFF
NA	TRBV13	NA	TRBJ2-6	TGTGCCAGCAGCAGCCCGTTGGCTGGGGCCAACGTCCTGACTTTC	CASSSPLAGANVLTF
medium-sized	TRBV5-1	TRBD2	TRBJ2-3	TGCGCCAGCAGACCCACTAGCGGGGATTTATGCTTT	CASRPTSGDLCF
NA	TRBV5-6	NA	TRBJ2-7	TGTGCCAGCAGCTTGTACGACGGGAGTAGCGAGCAGTACTTC	CASSLYDGSSEQYF
NA	TRBV6-5	TRBD2	TRBJ2-7	TGTGCCAGCAGTTTAGCGGGGGGCCTTTCCTACGAGCAGTACTTC	CASSLAGGLSYEQYF
NA	TRBV4-3	TRBD2	TRBJ2-3	TGCGCCAGCAGCCTTCAAACCGGACTAGCGGGAGAATGGGTCCTCACAGATACGCAGTATTTT	CASSLQTGLAGEWVLTDTQYF
medium-sized	TRBV15	NA	TRBJ1-1	TGTGCCACCAGCAGGAAACCAGGGGCTGAAGCTTTCTTT	CATSRKPGAEAFF
NA	TRBV3-1/TRBV3-2	NA	TRBJ2-7	TGTGCCAGCAGCCAAGATCTCGCAGGAGGCGAGCAGTACTTC	CASSQDLAGGEQYF
once	TRBV5-8	NA	TRBJ1-5	TGTGCCAGCAGCTTGTTTCAGACCGCGCCCCAGCATTTT	CASSLFQTAPQHF